This T cell receptor (beta chain) was sequenced for a study of cytomegalovirus exposure and HLA in healthy donors. Points from the study as a whole: In a later analysis, TCR beta V- and J-gene trimming was associated with a missense DCLRE1C variant.

In this sample, this clone turned up a few times. Its antigen remains unknown. PCR used 60 Vbeta primers and 13 Jbeta primers. TCRdb keeps only in-frame clones here, not all; method: immunoSEQ multiplex PCR. The sample lists 100,000 to 150,000 clones, roughly 80% occurring once. The germline V gene has CDR1 SGHTS and CDR2 YDEGEE. Losses at the gene ends were 3 bases for V and 5 bases for J; bases not matched to a gene: 6. CDR3 length equals 15 residues. Sequenced material: PBMCs. The clonotype was recovered from a woman in her thirties or forties in good health and CMV-seronegative. The gene calls are TRBV5-8 and TRBJ2-5; TRBD1 matches 11 bases. CDR3 loop: CASSSGQGVEETQYF. CDR3 DNA sequence: TGTGCCAGCAGCTCGGGACAGGGGGTCGAGGAGACCCAGTACTTC.